This T cell receptor beta chain was sequenced during a study of T cell changes during pregnancy in multiple sclerosis. The method was immunoSEQ multiplex PCR; TCRdb's version includes in-frame clones alone and lacks a portion of them. The sample holds 40,000 to 45,000 clones; roughly 90% are singletons and the top ten take 0.52%. The specimen comprised CD4+ T cells from peripheral blood mononuclear cells, sampled in the third trimester of pregnancy. The receptor's source is a female donor with multiple sclerosis, enrolled in a pregnancy study.

For the CDR3, the DNA is TGCGCCAGCAGCCCCTCTCTACTAGCGGGAGGGCCGATTGAGCAGTTCTTC. It translates to CASSPSLLAGGPIEQFF. The chain has TRBV5-1 and TRBJ2-1, with 13 nucleotides matching TRBD2. The germline CDR1 and CDR2 sequences are SGHRS and YFSETQ. The junction had 13 bases not matched to a gene; V was cut back by 4 bases and J by 9 bases. The CDR3 runs to 17 residues. The full variable domain, in which reference TRBV5-1 and TRBJ2-1 provide the parts outside the CDR3, is KAGVTQTPRYLIKTRGQQVTLSCSPISGHRSVSWYQQTPGQGLQFLFEYFSETQRNKGNFPGRFSGRQFSNSRSEMNVSTLELGDSALYLCASSPSLLAGGPIEQFFGPGTRLTVL.